The 5 T cell receptor beta chains below all came from one sample that was sequenced in a study of neurological immune-mediated disorders. TCRdb analysed the 5' RACE reads with MiXCR anew, one entry per CDR3 protein. The table lists 31,000 or so distinct CDR3 sequences, approximately 1.5% of them singletons, with nearly 9.5% in the top ten. The sample taken for sequencing was PBMCs. Source of these receptors: a woman younger than 45 with multiple sclerosis.

This clonotype was recorded at least ten times. The chain is built from TRBV12-3 or TRBV12-4 and TRBJ2-7, with D possibly TRBD2 on 5 matching bases. Trimming stripped 0 bases from V and 6 bases from J, with 9 bases between. The CDR3 covers 13 residues. CDR3 DNA sequence: TGTGCCAGCAGTTTAGCGATAGGAGGCGAGCAGTACTTC. Amino acids: CASSLAIGGEQYF.

This clonotype was detected many times. The V and J genes are TRBV27 and TRBJ2-7; D unclear. V lost 1 base and J 4 bases, leaving 5 bases between the germline ends. Germline-derived CDR1 and CDR2 are MNHEY and SMNVEV (reference sequence). CDR3 length: 12 amino acids. This CDR3 reads CASSLYGYEQYF. Here the CDR3 DNA reads TGTGCCAGCAGTTTATACGGTTACGAGCAGTACTTC.

There are many counts of this clonotype. The V and J genes are TRBV20-1 and TRBJ1-3; the D gene is possibly TRBD1 (5 bases). V was cut by 3 bases and J by 4 bases, with 7 bases left in between. CDR1 and CDR2 from the germline V gene are DFQATT and SNEGSKA (reference sequence). The CDR3 sequence is 12 residues long. The CDR3 spells CSARTEGNTIYF. CDR3 bases: TGCAGTGCTAGGACAGAAGGAAACACCATATATTTT.

This clonotype was recorded many times. The chain joins TRBV5-1 to TRBJ2-5; D possibly matches TRBD1 or TRBD2 (5 bases each). The CDR3 has 15 amino acids. Trimming pared 4 bases from V and 3 bases from J, leaving 16 bases between. The V gene's germline CDR1 is SGHRS and CDR2 YFSETQ. The CDR3 DNA reads as TGCGCCAGCAGCGACACCGGGACGCCCGAAGAGACCCAGTACTTC. It is translated as CASSDTGTPEETQYF.

This clonotype was recorded many times. The rearrangement links TRBV27 to TRBJ2-7, with 8 positions matching TRBD1. The CDR3 runs 15 residues. Germline values: CDR1 MNHEY, CDR2 SMNVEV (reference sequence). V lost 2 bases, J lost 4 bases, and 7 bases stayed unmatched. DNA of the CDR3: TGTGCCAGCAGTTTAAACGCAGGGGGCTTTTACGAGCAGTACTTC. This translates into CASSLNAGGFYEQYF.